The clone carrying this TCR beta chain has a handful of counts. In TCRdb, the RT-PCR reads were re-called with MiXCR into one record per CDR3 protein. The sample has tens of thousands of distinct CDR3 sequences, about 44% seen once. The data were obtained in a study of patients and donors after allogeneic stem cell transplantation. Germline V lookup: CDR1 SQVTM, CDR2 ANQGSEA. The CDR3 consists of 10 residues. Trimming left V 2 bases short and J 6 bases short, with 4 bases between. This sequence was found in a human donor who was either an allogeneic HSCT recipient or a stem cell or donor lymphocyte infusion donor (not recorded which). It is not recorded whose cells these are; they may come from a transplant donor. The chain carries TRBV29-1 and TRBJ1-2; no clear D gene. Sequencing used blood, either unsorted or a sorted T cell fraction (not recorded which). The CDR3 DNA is TGCAGCGTTGAAAGGGATGGCTACACCTTC. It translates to CSVERDGYTF.